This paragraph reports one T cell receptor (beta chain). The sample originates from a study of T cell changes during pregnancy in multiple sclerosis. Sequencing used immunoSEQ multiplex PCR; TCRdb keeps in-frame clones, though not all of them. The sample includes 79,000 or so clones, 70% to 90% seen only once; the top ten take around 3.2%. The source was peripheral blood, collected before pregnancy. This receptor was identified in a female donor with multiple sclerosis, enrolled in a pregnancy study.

CDR3 region: CSVVVYEQYF. Here the CDR3 DNA reads TGCAGCGTTGTAGTTTACGAGCAGTACTTC. This chain joins TRBV29-1 and TRBJ2-7; the D is unclear. V lost 4 bases and J 4 bases, leaving 5 bases between the germline ends. Germline loops: CDR1 SQVTM, CDR2 ANQGSEA. This CDR3 contains 10 residues.